This TCR beta chain was documented in a study of T cell changes during pregnancy in multiple sclerosis. CDR1 and CDR2 from the germline V gene are MDHEN and SYDVKM. The CDR3 covers 16 residues. J gave up 0 bases and V 4 bases, and 6 bases lay outside the gene matches. Some clones are missing from TCRdb's copy, which holds only in-frame ones; the method was immunoSEQ multiplex PCR. Among roughly 30,000 clones, roughly nine tenths were seen once, and the ten largest hold 8%. The sequences come from CD8+ T cells from peripheral blood mononuclear cells, collected before pregnancy. The clonotype originates from a female donor with multiple sclerosis, enrolled in a pregnancy study. The genes are TRBV28 and TRBJ2-1; TRBD2 aligns across 7 bases. The CDR3 coding sequence is TGTGCCAGCAGTTACACGACTAGCAACTCCTACAATGAGCAGTTCTTC. This translates into CASSYTTSNSYNEQFF.